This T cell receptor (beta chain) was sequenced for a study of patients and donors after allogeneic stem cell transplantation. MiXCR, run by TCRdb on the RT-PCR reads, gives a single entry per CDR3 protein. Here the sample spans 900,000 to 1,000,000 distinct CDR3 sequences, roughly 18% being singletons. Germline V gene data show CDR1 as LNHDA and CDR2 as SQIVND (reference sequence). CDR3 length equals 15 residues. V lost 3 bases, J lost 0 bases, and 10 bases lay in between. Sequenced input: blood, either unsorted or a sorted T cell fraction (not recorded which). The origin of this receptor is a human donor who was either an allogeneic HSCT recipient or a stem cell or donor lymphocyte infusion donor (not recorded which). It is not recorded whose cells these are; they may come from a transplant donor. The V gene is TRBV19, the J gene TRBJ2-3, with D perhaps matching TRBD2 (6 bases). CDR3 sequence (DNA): TGTGCCAGTAGTATTCTAGCGTCTAGCACAGATACGCAGTATTTT. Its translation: CASSILASSTDTQYF.